Below, one TCR beta chain is given with its context. The clone's antigen remains unknown. Base qualities are not provided; no much larger clone lies one nucleotide away. TCRbeta CDR3 regions were amplified from genomic DNA using the immunoSEQ Assay, a bias-controlled multiplex PCR. Turning to the authors' computational methods: Nucleated cell counts per sample were estimated from amplification of reference gene primers within the assay. To quantify the absolute abundance of each unique TCRbeta CDR3 rearrangement, sequence reads were collapsed and filtered. Productive Simpson clonality was computed per sample as the square root of Simpson's diversity index over productive rearrangements. TCRdb carries this immuneACCESS record with in-frame sequences only. Its versions omit some clonotypes, under half of them owing to an unresolved V gene in the studies checked, with the rest unexplained. The V and J calls and clone size are taken from that table; D and trimming were inferred from the DNA. The table for this sample lists roughly 340,000 clones; about 87% of them were counted only once. Clones ranked in the top ten supply roughly 2% of the sample.

Participants in the prospective study were enrolled through a virtual design, were aged about 18 to 100 years, and lived in roughly 26 United States geographic areas. In the prospective study, cohorts were assigned on the basis of participant-reported clinical history obtained from a screening survey and a study questionnaire. Mobile phlebotomists in the prospective study collected whole blood, serum and a nasopharyngeal or oropharyngeal swab from every participant. Additional blood draws and questionnaires over an approximately two-month period could optionally be provided by prospective study participants. Before DNA extraction, blood samples from the prospective study were shipped at room temperature or frozen. V trim: 5 bases; J trim: 7 bases; unmatched bases: 12. The CDR3 spans 15 residues, from the cysteine through the phenylalanine. Only CDR3 DNA remains: 45 bases, in frame from the first base. The germline V gene (reference sequence) yields SEHNR for CDR1 and FQNEAQ for CDR2.

The data originate from a study of blood T cell repertoires in COVID-19 (dated by TCRdb to 2019 to 2021). In the study overall: Recovered participants in ImmuneRACE Cohort 3 were defined by two consecutive negative NP/OP PCR tests, clearance by a healthcare professional, or resolution of symptoms. Collaborator samples came from the United States, Italy and Spain and covered acute and convalescent phases of COVID-19. The material from the prospective study consisted of cDNA or gDNA derived from T cells, B-cell-depleted T cells, or PBMCs. Subjects who had been exposed to COVID-19, were actively infected with it, or had recovered from it provided the deeply sampled blood TCRbeta repertoires that made up the dataset. The repertoires were released in a freely available public database meant as a resource for research on the immune response to SARS-CoV-2. Samples came from the ongoing ImmuneRACE study (first 160 participants) plus 1,254 subjects from 6 global collaborators. A de-identified subject ID, COVID-19 status, age in years and sex were almost always included in the sample metadata. Where HLA class I and class II types were available, the types were taken from metadata supplied by the sample provider, not from assay-based typing. Study-wide findings and limitations: The amount of clinical and demographic metadata varied by source and participant and was provided uncurated.

Here the chain combines TRBV7-9 and TRBJ1-1, with 8 middle bases fitting TRBD1. This clonotype originated in a man aged 35 to 55 in a cohort exposed to, infected with or recovered from COVID-19 (not recorded which). The sequencing sample was made of PBMCs or T cells enriched from blood (not recorded which). In nucleotides, the sequence is TGTGCCAGCAGCCCTCGACTCTCCAGGGGGCTTGAAGCTTTCTTT. The resulting protein is CASSPRLSRGLEAFF.